The 5 T cell receptor beta chains given below trace back to one sample, sequenced in a study of radiotherapy plus CTLA-4 blockade in lung cancer. Produced via immunoSEQ multiplex PCR; TCRdb's table is partial and in-frame only. The data contain over 80,000 clones, roughly 85% of them singletons. Sequencing was performed on peripheral blood, taken from a patient treated with radiotherapy plus ipilimumab. These receptors all stem from a human donor with non-small cell lung cancer who had stable disease on radiotherapy plus ipilimumab.

The chain is built from TRBV6-1 and TRBJ2-1, with a weak D call TRBD2 (5 bases). Per the germline V gene, CDR1 is MNHNS and CDR2 is SASEGT. The CDR3 length is 14 residues. V gave up 4 bases and J gave up 4 bases, with 11 bases separating them. The CDR3 DNA follows: TGTGCCAGCAGTGGCCCAGGACTGTACAATGAGCAGTTCTTC. Translation: CASSGPGLYNEQFF.

In nucleotides, the CDR3 is TGTGCCAGCAGCTTGGACAGCACCTATGGCTACACCTTC. It translates to CASSLDSTYGYTF. This rearrangement joins TRBV6-1 to TRBJ1-2, with D tentatively TRBD1 (6 bases). The CDR3 covers 13 residues. Germline CDR1 MNHNS, CDR2 SASEGT. V lost 6 bases to trimming and J lost 4 bases, with 12 bases between them.

CDR3 loop: CAWSVSPSPGGYTF. The CDR3 bases are TGTGCCTGGAGTGTTTCTCCCTCCCCCGGGGGCTACACCTTC. The chain joins TRBV30 to TRBJ1-2, with D unresolved. CDR1 and CDR2 (germline): GTSNPN, SVGIG (reference sequence). Trimming took off 0 bases at V and 8 bases at J, with 16 bases between the two ends. The CDR3 is made up of 14 amino acids.

This chain joins TRBV4-2 and TRBJ2-1; 10 nucleotides agree with TRBD2. Germline CDR1 LGHNA, CDR2 YNFKEQ. The CDR3 is 15 amino acids. The trim removed 5 bases at V and 5 bases at J, leaving 6 bases unmatched. The CDR3 coding sequence is TGTGCCAGCAGCTACCTAGCGGGAGAAAACAATGAGCAGTTCTTC. Its translation is CASSYLAGENNEQFF.

The DNA for the CDR3 is TGCGCCAGCAGCTTGACAGGGAGGAATGTGCTTGAAAACGGGGAGCTGTTTTTT. Its protein product is CASSLTGRNVLENGELFF. The chain joins TRBV5-1 to TRBJ2-2; D may match TRBD1 or TRBD2 (6 bases each). This CDR3 contains 18 residues. Germline-derived CDR1 and CDR2 are SGHRS and YFSETQ. Trimming took 1 base from V and 7 from J, leaving 23 bases between them.